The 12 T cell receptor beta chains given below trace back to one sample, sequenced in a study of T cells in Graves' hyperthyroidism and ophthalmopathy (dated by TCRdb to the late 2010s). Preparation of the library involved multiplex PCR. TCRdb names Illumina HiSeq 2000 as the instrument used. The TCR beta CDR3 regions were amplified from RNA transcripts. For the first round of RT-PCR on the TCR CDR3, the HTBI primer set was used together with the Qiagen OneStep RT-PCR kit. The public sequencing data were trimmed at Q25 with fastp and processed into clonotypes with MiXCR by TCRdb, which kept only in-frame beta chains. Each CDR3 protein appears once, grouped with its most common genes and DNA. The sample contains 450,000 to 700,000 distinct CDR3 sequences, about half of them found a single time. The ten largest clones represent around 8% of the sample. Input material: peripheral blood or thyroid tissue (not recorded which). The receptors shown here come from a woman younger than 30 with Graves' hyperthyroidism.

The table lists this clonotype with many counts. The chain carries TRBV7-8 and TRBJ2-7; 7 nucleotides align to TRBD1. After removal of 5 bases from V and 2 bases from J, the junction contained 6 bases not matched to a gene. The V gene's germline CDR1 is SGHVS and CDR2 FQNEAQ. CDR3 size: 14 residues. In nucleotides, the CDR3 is TGTGCCAGCAGCCAGGGACAGCGGACCTACGAGCAGTACTTC. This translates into CASSQGQRTYEQYF.

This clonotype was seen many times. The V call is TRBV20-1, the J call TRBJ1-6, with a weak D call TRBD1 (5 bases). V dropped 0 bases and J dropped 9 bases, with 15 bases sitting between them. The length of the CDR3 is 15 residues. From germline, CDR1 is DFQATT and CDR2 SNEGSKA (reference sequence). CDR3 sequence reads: CSAREPGLGISPLHF. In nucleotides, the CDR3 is TGCAGTGCTAGAGAACCGGGACTAGGAATTTCACCCCTCCACTTT.

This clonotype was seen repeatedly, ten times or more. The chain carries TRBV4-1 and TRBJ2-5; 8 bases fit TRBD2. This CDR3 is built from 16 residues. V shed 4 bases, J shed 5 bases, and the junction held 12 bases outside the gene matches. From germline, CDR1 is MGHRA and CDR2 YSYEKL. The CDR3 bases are TGCGCCAGCAGCCCCTGGACTAGCATGGGGCCTGAGACCCAGTACTTC. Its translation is CASSPWTSMGPETQYF.

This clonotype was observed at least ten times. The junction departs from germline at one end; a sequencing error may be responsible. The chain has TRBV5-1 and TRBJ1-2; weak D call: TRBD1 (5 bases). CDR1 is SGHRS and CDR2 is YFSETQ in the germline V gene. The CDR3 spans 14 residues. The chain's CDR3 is CASSLRRGTYGYTF. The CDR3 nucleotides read TGTGCCAGCAGCTTACGTCGCGGGACCTATGGCTACACCTTC. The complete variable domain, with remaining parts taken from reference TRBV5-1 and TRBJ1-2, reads KAGVTQTPRYLIKTRGQQVTLSCSPISGHRSVSWYQQTPGQGLQFLFEYFSETQRNKGNFPGRFSGRQFSNSRSEMNVSTLELGDSALYLCASSLRRGTYGYTFGSGTRLTVV.

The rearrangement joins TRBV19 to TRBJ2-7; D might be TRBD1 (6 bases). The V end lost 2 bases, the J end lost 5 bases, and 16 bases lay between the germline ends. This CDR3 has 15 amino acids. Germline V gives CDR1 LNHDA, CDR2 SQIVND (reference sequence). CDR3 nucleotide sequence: TGTGCCAGTAGTATAACCGGCCTAACAGGGAACGAGCAGTACTTC. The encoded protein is CASSITGLTGNEQYF.

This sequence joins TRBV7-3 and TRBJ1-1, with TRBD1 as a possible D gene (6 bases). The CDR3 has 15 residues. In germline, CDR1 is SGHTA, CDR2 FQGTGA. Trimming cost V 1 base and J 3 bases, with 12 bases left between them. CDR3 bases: TGTGCCAGCAGCTTAATTGTAGGGGGAGACACTGAAGCTTTCTTT. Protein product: CASSLIVGGDTEAFF. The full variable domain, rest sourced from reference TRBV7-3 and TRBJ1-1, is GAGVSQTPSNKVTEKGKYVELRCDPISGHTALYWYRQSLGQGPEFLIYFQGTGAADDSGLPNDRFFAVRPEGSVSTLKIQRTERGDSAVYLCASSLIVGGDTEAFFGQGTRLTVV.

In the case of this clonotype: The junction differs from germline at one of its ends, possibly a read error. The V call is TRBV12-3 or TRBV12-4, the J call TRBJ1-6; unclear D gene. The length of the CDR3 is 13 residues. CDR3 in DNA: TGTGCCATCAGTGCTGACTATAATTCACCCCTCCACTTT. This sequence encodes CAISADYNSPLHF.

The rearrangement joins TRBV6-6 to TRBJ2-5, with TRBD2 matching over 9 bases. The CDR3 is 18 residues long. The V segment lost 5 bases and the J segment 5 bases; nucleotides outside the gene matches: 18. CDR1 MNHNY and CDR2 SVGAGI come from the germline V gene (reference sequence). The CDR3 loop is CASSEAYTVSGSRETQYF. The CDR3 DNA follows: TGTGCCAGCAGTGAAGCCTACACCGTTAGCGGGAGCAGGGAGACCCAGTACTTC.

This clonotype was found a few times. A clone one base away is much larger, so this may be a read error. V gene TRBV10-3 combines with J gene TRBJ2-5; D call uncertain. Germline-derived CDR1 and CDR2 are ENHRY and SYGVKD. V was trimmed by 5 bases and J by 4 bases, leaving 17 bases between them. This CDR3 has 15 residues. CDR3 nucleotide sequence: TGTGCCATCAGTTACGACATCACGGTAGGAGAGACCCAGTACTTC. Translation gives CAISYDITVGETQYF.

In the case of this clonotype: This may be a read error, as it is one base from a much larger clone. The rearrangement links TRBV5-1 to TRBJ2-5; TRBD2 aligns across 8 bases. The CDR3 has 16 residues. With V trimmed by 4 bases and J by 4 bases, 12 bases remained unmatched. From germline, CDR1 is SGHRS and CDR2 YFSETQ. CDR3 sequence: CASSPRLARGPETQYF. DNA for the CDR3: TGCGCCAGCAGCCCCCGACTAGCGAGAGGGCCAGAGACCCAGTACTTC. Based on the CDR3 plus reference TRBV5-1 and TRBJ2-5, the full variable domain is KAGVTQTPRYLIKTRGQQVTLSCSPISGHRSVSWYQQTPGQGLQFLFEYFSETQRNKGNFPGRFSGRQFSNSRSEMNVSTLELGDSALYLCASSPRLARGPETQYFGPGTRLLVL.

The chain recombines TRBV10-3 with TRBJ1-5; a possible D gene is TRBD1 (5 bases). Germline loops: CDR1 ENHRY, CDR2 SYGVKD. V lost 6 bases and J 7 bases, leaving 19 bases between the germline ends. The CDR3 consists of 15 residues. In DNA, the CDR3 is TGTGCCATCAGCTCACCAAACGGGGCCGGGCAGCCCCAGCATTTT. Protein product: CAISSPNGAGQPQHF.

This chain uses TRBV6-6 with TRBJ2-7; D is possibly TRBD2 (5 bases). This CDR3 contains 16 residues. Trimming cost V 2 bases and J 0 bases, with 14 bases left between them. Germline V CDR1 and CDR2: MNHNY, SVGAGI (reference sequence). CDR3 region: CASSYPAGGISYEQYF. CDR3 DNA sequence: TGTGCCAGCAGTTACCCCGCTGGAGGTATCTCCTACGAGCAGTACTTC.